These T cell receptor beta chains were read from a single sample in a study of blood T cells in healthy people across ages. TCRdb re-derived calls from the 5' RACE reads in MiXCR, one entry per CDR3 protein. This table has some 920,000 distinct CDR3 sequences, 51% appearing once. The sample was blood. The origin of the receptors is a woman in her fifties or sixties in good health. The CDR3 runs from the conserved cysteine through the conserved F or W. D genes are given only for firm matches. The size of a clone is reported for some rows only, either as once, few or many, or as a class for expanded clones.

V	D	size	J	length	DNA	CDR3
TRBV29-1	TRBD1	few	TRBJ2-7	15	TGCAGCTACACAGGGGCCCTCGACAACGCCTACGAGCAGTACTTC	CSYTGALDNAYEQYF
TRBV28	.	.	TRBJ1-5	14	TGTGCCAGCAGCCGCACCGTCAGGTCCCAGCCCCAGCATTTT	CASSRTVRSQPQHF
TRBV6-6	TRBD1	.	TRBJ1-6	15	TGTGCCAGCAGTGCCAGGACAGGAGGCGATTCACCCCTCCACTTT	CASSARTGGDSPLHF
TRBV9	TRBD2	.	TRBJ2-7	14	TGTGCCAGCAGCGTAGCAAGCGGGAACTACGAGCAGTACTTC	CASSVASGNYEQYF
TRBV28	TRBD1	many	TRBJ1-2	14	TGCGCCAGCAGCCCAGGGACAGCAAACTATGGCTACACCTTC	CASSPGTANYGYTF
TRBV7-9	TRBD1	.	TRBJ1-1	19	TGTGCCAGCAGCTTAGCGTACGTCCGGGACAGGCTCTCGAACACTGAAGCTTTCTTT	CASSLAYVRDRLSNTEAFF
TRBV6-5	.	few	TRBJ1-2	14	TGTGCCAGCATAGCAGGGGCGGGTGACTATGGCTACACCTTC	CASIAGAGDYGYTF
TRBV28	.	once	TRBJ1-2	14	TGTGCCAGCAGTTTGAGGTCAGGACTTGGTGGCTACACCTTC	CASSLRSGLGGYTF
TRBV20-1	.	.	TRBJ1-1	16	TGCAGTGCTGGAAGGCCGCAGGTTGGGGTCAAGCCTGAAGCTTTCTTT	CSAGRPQVGVKPEAFF
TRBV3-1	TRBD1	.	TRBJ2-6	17	TGTGCCAGCAGCCTTAGGACAGGGGGTCTCGGGGCCAACGTCCTGACTTTC	CASSLRTGGLGANVLTF
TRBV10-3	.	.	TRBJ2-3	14	TGTGCCACGGCAGGGGGGATGGGCACAGATACACAGTATTTT	CATAGGMGTDTQYF
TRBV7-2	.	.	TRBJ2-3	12	TGTGCCAGCAGCCGAACCACAGATATGCAGTATTTT	CASSRTTDMQYF
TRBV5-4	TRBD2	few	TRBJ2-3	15	TGTGCCAGCAGCAAAAGCGGGAGTGGCACAGATACGCAGTATTTT	CASSKSGSGTDTQYF
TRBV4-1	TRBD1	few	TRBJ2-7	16	TGCGCCAGCAGCCAAGATAGGACAGGCCAGACCTACGAGCAGTACTTC	CASSQDRTGQTYEQYF
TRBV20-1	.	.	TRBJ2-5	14	TGCAGTGCCCCTCTGGCCGGGGGACAAGAGACCCAGTACTTC	CSAPLAGGQETQYF
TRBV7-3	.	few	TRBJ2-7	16	TGTGCCAGCAGCCGAAATGGGGGTGGTGCCGCTGGCGAGCAGTACTTC	CASSRNGGGAAGEQYF
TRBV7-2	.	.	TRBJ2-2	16	TGTGCCAGCAGCTTGATGGGGCCTACCATCACCGGGGAGCTGTTTTTT	CASSLMGPTITGELFF
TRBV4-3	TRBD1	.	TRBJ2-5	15	TGCGCCAGCAGCCTTTTAACAGGGGGCAAAGAGACCCAGTACTTC	CASSLLTGGKETQYF
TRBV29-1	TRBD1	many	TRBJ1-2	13	TGCAGCGTTGCCGGGACAGAGGACTATGGCTACACCTTC	CSVAGTEDYGYTF
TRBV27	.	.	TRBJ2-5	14	TGTGCCAGCAGTATCGATCCGGAGTCGGAGACCCAGTACTTC	CASSIDPESETQYF
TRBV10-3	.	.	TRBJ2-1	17	TGTGCCATCAGTGAGCCCAAAAGAAAGGGGAACTACAATGAGCAGTTCTTC	CAISEPKRKGNYNEQFF
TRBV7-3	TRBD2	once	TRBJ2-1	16	TGTGCCAGCTATGGGACTAGCGGGAGTAGGATGGGTGAGCAGTTCTTC	CASYGTSGSRMGEQFF
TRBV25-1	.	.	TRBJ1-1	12	TGTGCCAGCAGGGCCGCGAACACTGAAGCTTTCTTT	CASRAANTEAFF
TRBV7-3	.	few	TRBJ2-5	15	TGTGCCAGCAGCGAAACTGGGGTCCACCAAGAGACCCAGTACTTC	CASSETGVHQETQYF